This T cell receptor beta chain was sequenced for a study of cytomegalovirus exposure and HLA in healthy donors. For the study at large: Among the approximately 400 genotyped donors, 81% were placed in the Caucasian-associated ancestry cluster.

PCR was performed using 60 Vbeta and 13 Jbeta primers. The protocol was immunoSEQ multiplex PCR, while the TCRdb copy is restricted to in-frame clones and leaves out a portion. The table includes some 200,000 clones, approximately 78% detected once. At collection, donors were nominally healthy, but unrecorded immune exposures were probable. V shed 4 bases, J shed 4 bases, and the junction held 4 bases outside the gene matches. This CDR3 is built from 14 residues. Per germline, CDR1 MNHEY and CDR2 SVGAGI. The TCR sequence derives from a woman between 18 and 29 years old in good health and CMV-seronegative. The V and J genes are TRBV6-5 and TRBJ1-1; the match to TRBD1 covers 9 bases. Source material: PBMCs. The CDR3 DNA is TGTGCCAGCAGTTGGGGACAGGGTTTCACTGAAGCTTTCTTT. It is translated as CASSWGQGFTEAFF.